Listed below are T cell receptor beta chains from one sample, sequenced in a study of blood T cell repertoires in COVID-19. This table comes from immunoSEQ multiplex PCR, and its TCRdb copy is limited to in-frame clones, with some not included. Of about 68,000 clones listed, around 93% were seen once; the top ten hold 4.8%. Material: peripheral blood. The source is a woman aged 60 to 75 with active COVID-19. CDR3s include the opening cysteine and the closing phenylalanine or tryptophan. The order of the fields is clone size, V gene, J gene, D gene, CDR3 protein, CDR3 DNA. A D gene is named only where the DNA matches it firmly. Where a row states a size, it is once, few, many or the class of an expanded clone; other rows omit it.

abundance: NA; v_gene: TRBV11-2; j_gene: TRBJ1-3; d_gene: NA; CDR3aa: CASSFGRGNGNTIYF; CDR3nt: TGTGCCAGCAGCTTCGGCAGGGGCAATGGAAACACCATATATTTT
abundance: NA; v_gene: TRBV5-1; j_gene: TRBJ2-7; d_gene: NA; CDR3aa: CASSLLGQNYEQYF; CDR3nt: TGTGCCAGCAGCTTGCTTGGACAGAACTACGAGCAGTACTTC
abundance: once; v_gene: TRBV11-2; j_gene: TRBJ2-1; d_gene: TRBD2; CDR3aa: CASSFLAGGSSYNEQFF; CDR3nt: TGTGCCAGCAGCTTCCTAGCGGGAGGGAGCTCCTACAATGAGCAGTTCTTC
abundance: NA; v_gene: TRBV7-9; j_gene: TRBJ2-1; d_gene: NA; CDR3aa: CASSLAQGTGQFF; CDR3nt: TGTGCCAGCAGTTTAGCTCAGGGGACGGGGCAGTTCTTC
abundance: NA; v_gene: TRBV5-1; j_gene: TRBJ2-7; d_gene: TRBD1; CDR3aa: CASSLDPPGQGYEQYF; CDR3nt: TGCGCCAGTAGCTTGGATCCTCCGGGACAGGGCTACGAGCAGTACTTC
abundance: once; v_gene: TRBV5-6; j_gene: TRBJ2-7; d_gene: TRBD2; CDR3aa: CASSLVAGGEQYF; CDR3nt: TGTGCCAGCAGCTTGGTAGCGGGCGGCGAGCAGTACTTC
abundance: NA; v_gene: TRBV28; j_gene: TRBJ1-4; d_gene: NA; CDR3aa: CASRGSATNEKLFF; CDR3nt: TGTGCCAGCAGGGGCAGTGCAACTAATGAAAAACTGTTTTTT
abundance: NA; v_gene: TRBV2; j_gene: TRBJ1-2; d_gene: NA; CDR3aa: CATSESAPAVRNGYTF; CDR3nt: TGTGCCACTTCAGAAAGCGCTCCAGCGGTGAGGAATGGCTACACCTTC
abundance: NA; v_gene: TRBV2; j_gene: TRBJ1-5; d_gene: NA; CDR3aa: CASSELRGNQPQHF; CDR3nt: TGTGCCAGCAGTGAATTAAGGGGAAATCAGCCCCAGCATTTT
abundance: NA; v_gene: TRBV11-2; j_gene: TRBJ2-1; d_gene: TRBD2; CDR3aa: CASSLVGGAGVREQFF; CDR3nt: TGTGCCAGCAGCTTAGTAGGAGGTGCGGGAGTACGTGAGCAGTTCTTC
abundance: NA; v_gene: TRBV19; j_gene: TRBJ2-7; d_gene: TRBD1; CDR3aa: CASSPGTGVGEQYF; CDR3nt: TGTGCCAGTAGTCCCGGGACAGGGGTCGGCGAGCAGTACTTC
abundance: NA; v_gene: TRBV9; j_gene: TRBJ2-2; d_gene: NA; CDR3aa: CASSVASVNTGELFF; CDR3nt: TGTGCCAGCAGCGTAGCTAGCGTGAACACCGGGGAGCTGTTTTTT
abundance: NA; v_gene: TRBV5-1; j_gene: TRBJ2-7; d_gene: NA; CDR3aa: CASSSQGQTYEQYF; CDR3nt: TGCGCCAGCAGTAGTCAGGGGCAGACCTACGAGCAGTACTTC
abundance: NA; v_gene: TRBV5-1; j_gene: TRBJ2-4; d_gene: TRBD2; CDR3aa: CASSSGAGGQNIQYF; CDR3nt: TGCGCCAGCAGCTCGGGAGCGGGAGGTCAAAACATTCAGTACTTC
abundance: NA; v_gene: TRBV5-5; j_gene: TRBJ2-7; d_gene: TRBD1; CDR3aa: CASSASGQGARGQYF; CDR3nt: TGTGCCAGCAGCGCCTCGGGACAGGGGGCTCGTGGGCAGTACTTC
abundance: NA; v_gene: TRBV24-1; j_gene: TRBJ1-5; d_gene: NA; CDR3aa: CATSDAEVIPSNQPQHF; CDR3nt: TGTGCCACCAGTGATGCCGAGGTTATTCCTAGCAATCAGCCCCAGCATTTT
abundance: NA; v_gene: TRBV5-6; j_gene: TRBJ1-2; d_gene: NA; CDR3aa: CASSLRQLYGYTF; CDR3nt: TGTGCCAGCAGCTTGAGACAGCTCTATGGCTACACCTTC
abundance: NA; v_gene: TRBV12-3/TRBV12-4; j_gene: TRBJ1-5; d_gene: NA; CDR3aa: CASSLSDQPQHF; CDR3nt: TGTGCCAGCAGTTTATCAGATCAGCCCCAGCATTTT
abundance: NA; v_gene: TRBV6-5; j_gene: TRBJ1-4; d_gene: TRBD1; CDR3aa: CASRAQGANEKLFF; CDR3nt: TGTGCCAGCAGGGCGCAGGGGGCTAATGAAAAACTGTTTTTT
abundance: NA; v_gene: TRBV19; j_gene: TRBJ1-1; d_gene: NA; CDR3aa: CASSIGGVEAFF; CDR3nt: TGTGCCAGTAGTATAGGAGGAGTAGAAGCTTTCTTT
abundance: NA; v_gene: TRBV5-5; j_gene: TRBJ2-2; d_gene: TRBD2; CDR3aa: CASSSGLANTGELFF; CDR3nt: TGTGCCAGCAGCTCCGGACTAGCTAACACCGGGGAGCTGTTTTTT
abundance: once; v_gene: TRBV5-1; j_gene: TRBJ2-7; d_gene: TRBD1; CDR3aa: CASSLPGTGGSYEQYF; CDR3nt: TGCGCCAGCAGCCTACCTGGGACAGGGGGCTCCTACGAGCAGTACTTC
abundance: NA; v_gene: TRBV5-1; j_gene: TRBJ2-7; d_gene: NA; CDR3aa: CASSLPNPVEGIGEQYF; CDR3nt: TGCGCCAGCAGCTTGCCCAACCCCGTGGAGGGGATTGGCGAGCAGTACTTC
abundance: once; v_gene: TRBV28; j_gene: TRBJ1-3; d_gene: NA; CDR3aa: CASREPEGVFGNTIYF; CDR3nt: TGTGCCAGCAGAGAACCAGAAGGGGTATTCGGAAACACCATATATTTT
abundance: NA; v_gene: TRBV5-4; j_gene: TRBJ1-4; d_gene: NA; CDR3aa: CASSLKSAQGLTTNEKLFF; CDR3nt: TGTGCCAGCAGCTTGAAGTCCGCGCAGGGACTGACAACTAATGAAAAACTGTTTTTT
abundance: once; v_gene: TRBV13; j_gene: TRBJ1-1; d_gene: NA; CDR3aa: CASSLTLLGVNTEAFF; CDR3nt: TGTGCCAGCAGCTTAACCTTGTTAGGGGTCAACACTGAAGCTTTCTTT
abundance: NA; v_gene: TRBV28; j_gene: TRBJ2-1; d_gene: TRBD2; CDR3aa: CASSLGGLAVNEQFF; CDR3nt: TGTGCCAGCAGTTTAGGGGGACTAGCGGTCAATGAGCAGTTCTTC
abundance: once; v_gene: TRBV19; j_gene: TRBJ2-1; d_gene: TRBD1; CDR3aa: CASSIAGQGMDEQFF; CDR3nt: TGTGCCAGTAGTATAGCGGGACAGGGGATGGATGAGCAGTTCTTC
abundance: NA; v_gene: TRBV7-8; j_gene: TRBJ2-3; d_gene: NA; CDR3aa: CASRFDYTSTDTQYF; CDR3nt: TGTGCCAGCAGGTTCGACTACACATCCACAGATACGCAGTATTTT
abundance: NA; v_gene: TRBV28; j_gene: TRBJ2-1; d_gene: TRBD2; CDR3aa: CASSFWTSGRGWNEQFF; CDR3nt: TGTGCCAGCAGTTTTTGGACTAGCGGGAGAGGTTGGAATGAGCAGTTCTTC
abundance: NA; v_gene: TRBV21-1; j_gene: TRBJ1-6; d_gene: NA; CDR3aa: CASNGQAPNSPLHF; CDR3nt: TGTGCCAGCAATGGGCAGGCTCCCAATTCACCCCTCCACTTT
abundance: NA; v_gene: TRBV7-2; j_gene: TRBJ2-7; d_gene: TRBD2; CDR3aa: CASSLDSSGSPEQYF; CDR3nt: TGTGCCAGCAGCTTAGATTCGAGCGGGAGCCCCGAGCAGTACTTC
abundance: NA; v_gene: TRBV3-1/TRBV3-2; j_gene: TRBJ2-1; d_gene: NA; CDR3aa: CASSPGVLSQQFF; CDR3nt: TGTGCCAGCAGCCCCGGGGTGCTCTCACAGCAGTTCTTC
abundance: NA; v_gene: TRBV6-6; j_gene: TRBJ1-6; d_gene: TRBD1; CDR3aa: CASSPQAGQGSSYNSPLHF; CDR3nt: TGTGCCAGCAGTCCCCAAGCGGGACAGGGTAGCTCCTATAATTCACCCCTCCACTTT
abundance: NA; v_gene: TRBV7-9; j_gene: TRBJ2-3; d_gene: TRBD1; CDR3aa: CASSFGQGGFTDTQYF; CDR3nt: TGTGCCAGCAGCTTCGGACAGGGGGGTTTCACAGATACGCAGTATTTT
abundance: NA; v_gene: TRBV3-1/TRBV3-2; j_gene: TRBJ2-1; d_gene: TRBD2; CDR3aa: CASSQGPSGGREQFF; CDR3nt: TGTGCCAGCAGCCAAGGGCCTAGCGGGGGGAGAGAGCAGTTCTTC
abundance: NA; v_gene: TRBV5-4; j_gene: TRBJ2-7; d_gene: TRBD1; CDR3aa: CASSYDRGTREQYF; CDR3nt: TGTGCCAGCAGCTATGACAGGGGAACGAGGGAGCAGTACTTC
abundance: NA; v_gene: TRBV5-1; j_gene: TRBJ2-1; d_gene: TRBD2; CDR3aa: CASSSGLAGGSEQFF; CDR3nt: TGCGCCAGCAGCAGTGGACTAGCGGGAGGAAGTGAGCAGTTCTTC
abundance: NA; v_gene: TRBV28; j_gene: TRBJ2-1; d_gene: NA; CDR3aa: CASSRLGGTSSYNEQFF; CDR3nt: TGTGCCAGCAGTCGGCTTGGCGGGACGAGCTCCTACAATGAGCAGTTCTTC
abundance: NA; v_gene: TRBV24-1; j_gene: TRBJ1-1; d_gene: NA; CDR3aa: CATSDVRNTEAFF; CDR3nt: TGTGCCACCAGTGATGTTAGGAACACTGAAGCTTTCTTT
abundance: NA; v_gene: TRBV5-1; j_gene: TRBJ2-4; d_gene: NA; CDR3aa: CASSLGGTSRSSGIQYF; CDR3nt: TGCGCCAGCAGCTTGGGTGGGACAAGCCGCTCCTCGGGCATTCAGTACTTC
abundance: NA; v_gene: TRBV7-6; j_gene: TRBJ2-1; d_gene: NA; CDR3aa: CASSDTQTLAFEQFF; CDR3nt: TGTGCCAGCAGCGATACTCAGACCTTAGCATTCGAGCAGTTCTTC
abundance: NA; v_gene: TRBV20-1; j_gene: TRBJ1-2; d_gene: NA; CDR3aa: CSASRGGGYTF; CDR3nt: TGCAGTGCTAGCAGGGGTGGAGGCTACACCTTC
abundance: NA; v_gene: TRBV6-1; j_gene: TRBJ2-1; d_gene: TRBD2; CDR3aa: CASSGWTSGHTSFVYEQFF; CDR3nt: TGTGCCAGCAGTGGGTGGACTAGCGGCCATACTTCGTTCGTCTATGAGCAGTTCTTC
abundance: NA; v_gene: TRBV25-1; j_gene: TRBJ1-4; d_gene: TRBD1; CDR3aa: CASTNQGAVAEKLFF; CDR3nt: TGTGCCAGCACCAACCAGGGGGCGGTTGCTGAAAAACTGTTTTTT
abundance: NA; v_gene: TRBV28; j_gene: TRBJ1-3; d_gene: NA; CDR3aa: CASGRVGAGGNTIYF; CDR3nt: TGTGCCAGCGGAAGAGTAGGGGCGGGGGGAAACACCATATATTTT
abundance: NA; v_gene: TRBV19; j_gene: TRBJ1-2; d_gene: NA; CDR3aa: CASSIAGISNYGYTF; CDR3nt: TGTGCCAGTAGTATAGCAGGGATATCTAACTATGGCTACACCTTC
abundance: NA; v_gene: TRBV5-4; j_gene: TRBJ2-2; d_gene: TRBD1; CDR3aa: CASSSPGQGDTGELFF; CDR3nt: TGTGCCAGCAGCTCACCAGGACAGGGTGACACCGGGGAGCTGTTTTTT
abundance: NA; v_gene: TRBV19; j_gene: TRBJ1-2; d_gene: TRBD1; CDR3aa: CASRRTGEGYGYTF; CDR3nt: TGTGCCAGTCGCCGGACAGGGGAGGGCTATGGCTACACCTTC
abundance: NA; v_gene: TRBV21-1; j_gene: TRBJ1-5; d_gene: NA; CDR3aa: CATPGSYQPQHF; CDR3nt: TGTGCCACCCCAGGGTCATATCAGCCCCAGCATTTT
abundance: NA; v_gene: TRBV15; j_gene: TRBJ2-1; d_gene: NA; CDR3aa: CATSRGPHRGRVAGQFF; CDR3nt: TGTGCCACCAGCAGAGGCCCGCACAGGGGGAGGGTCGCGGGCCAGTTCTTC
abundance: NA; v_gene: TRBV27; j_gene: TRBJ2-3; d_gene: TRBD2; CDR3aa: CASSFRASGPGTDTQYF; CDR3nt: TGTGCCAGCAGTTTCCGGGCTAGCGGGCCCGGCACAGATACGCAGTATTTT
abundance: NA; v_gene: TRBV19; j_gene: TRBJ1-5; d_gene: TRBD1; CDR3aa: CASTDRGHQPQHF; CDR3nt: TGTGCCAGTACAGACAGGGGGCATCAGCCCCAGCATTTT
abundance: NA; v_gene: TRBV2; j_gene: TRBJ1-4; d_gene: NA; CDR3aa: CASSEPGLWGRNEKLFF; CDR3nt: TGTGCCAGCAGTGAACCGGGACTTTGGGGTCGGAATGAAAAACTGTTTTTT
abundance: NA; v_gene: TRBV3-1/TRBV3-2; j_gene: TRBJ2-7; d_gene: TRBD1; CDR3aa: CASSHRRDRVGNEQYF; CDR3nt: TGTGCCAGCAGCCACCGCCGGGACAGGGTGGGAAACGAGCAGTACTTC
abundance: NA; v_gene: TRBV5-1; j_gene: TRBJ1-4; d_gene: TRBD1; CDR3aa: CASSLGQGKLFF; CDR3nt: TGCGCCAGCAGCTTGGGACAGGGAAAACTGTTTTTT